The present T cell receptor (beta chain) was sequenced within a study of T cell repertoires in cytomegalovirus infection. Study-level background: Both a matching HLA type and CMV infection were indicated by public TCR beta signatures.

This clonotype was seen a single time. The CDR3 loop spans 16 amino acids. Between the trimmed V and J ends, which lost 2 bases and 5 bases, there was a span of 16 bases. CDR1 and CDR2 from the germline V gene are MDHEN and SYDVKM. TCRdb redid the calling of the reads with MiXCR, one entry per CDR3 protein. The sample shows hundreds of thousands of distinct CDR3 sequences, roughly a third of them seen only once. The receptor comes from a human donor in good health (CMV status not recorded). Some clones in this sample may be carry-over from other donors' samples. The material sequenced was PBMCs. The genes are TRBV28 and TRBJ2-1, with D perhaps being TRBD1 or TRBD2 (6 bases each). In DNA, the CDR3 is TGTGCCAGCAGTTTACCGGGGGCACGAAAAGACAATGAGCAGTTCTTC. Amino acids: CASSLPGARKDNEQFF.